The entry below gives a single T cell receptor (beta chain) sequence along with its context. Its matching antigen is unknown. The data originate from a study of T cell responses to AZD1222 COVID-19 vaccine. Notes on the study in general: Only five or six AZD1222 recipients were seropositive at baseline. CD4 TCRs linked to vaccination spanned spike, dominating at 160-218 and 743-854. Donors in the cohort were predominantly white British and more often female, and clonal diversity was possibly underestimated.

Measured with immunoSEQ multiplex PCR; TCRdb has only the in-frame clones, and not every one. The table has approximately 74,000 clones, approximately 87% seen once; the top ten hold 25%. Second doses were pooled across both intervals (about 4 or about 12 weeks). Germline-derived CDR1 and CDR2 are SGHAT and FQNNGV. Between the trimmed V and J ends, which lost 1 base and 2 bases, there was a span of 3 bases. This CDR3 is 14 amino acids long. V is TRBV11-2 and J is TRBJ2-6; D gene unclear. The sequenced sample was peripheral blood, obtained 28 days after the second AZD1222 dose. The receptor comes from an adult who received the AZD1222 COVID-19 vaccine. The CDR3: CASSLVAGANVLTF. In DNA form, the CDR3 reads TGTGCCAGCAGCTTAGTGGCTGGGGCCAACGTCCTGACTTTC. The full variable domain, in which reference TRBV11-2 and TRBJ2-6 provide the parts outside the CDR3, is EAGVAQSPRYKIIEKRQSVAFWCNPISGHATLYWYQQILGQGPKLLIQFQNNGVVDDSQLPKDRFSAERLKGVDSTLKIQPAKLEDSAVYLCASSLVAGANVLTFGAGSRLTVL.